This T cell receptor beta chain was sequenced in a study of blood T cell repertoires in COVID-19. In the source study's methods: Nucleated cell number was recorded as an estimate derived from reference gene primer amplification. Only in-frame clones appear in the TCRdb table, and some are missing; sequencing was by immunoSEQ multiplex PCR. V, J and clone size are those of that table, while D and trimming were read from the DNA. The data show 200,000 to 250,000 clones, 84% seen once. Clinical history as reported by participants underpinned cohort assignment. The CDR3 has 13 residues. Trimming pared 6 bases from V and 3 bases from J, leaving 12 bases between. Germline V gene sequence: CDR1 MNHEY, CDR2 SVGAGI.

Source material: PBMCs or T cells enriched from blood (not recorded which). The source of this sequence is a man in his 60s who had recovered from COVID-19. The chain combines TRBV6-5 with TRBJ2-7; perhaps TRBD1 as D (5 bases). The CDR3 sequence: CASSDSGYYEQYF. CDR3 nucleotides: TGTGCCAGCAGCGACAGTGGGTACTACGAGCAGTACTTC.